This T cell receptor (beta chain) was captured by sequencing in a study of blood T cell repertoires in COVID-19. Study background: Italy, Spain and the United States were the sources of the convalescent and acute COVID-19 samples. PBMCs, B-cell-depleted T cells, or T cells provided the cDNA or gDNA that made up the material.

CDR1 and CDR2 (germline): KGHDR, SFDVKD. Trimming removed 0 bases at V and 8 bases at J, with 10 bases between. The CDR3 consists of 15 residues. Per the original methods: Estimation of nucleated cell counts was performed using reference gene primer amplification. The method was immunoSEQ multiplex PCR; TCRdb's version includes in-frame clones alone and lacks a portion of them. The DNA was the basis for D and trimming; V, J and clone size are from that table. The sample has approximately 200,000 clones, 79% seen once; the top ten hold 15% to 20%. This receptor was identified in a man between 60 and 75 years old with active or convalescent COVID-19. The genes are TRBV24-1 and TRBJ1-6; D is uncertain. Sample: peripheral blood. The CDR3 protein is CATSDLPREDSPLHF. The CDR3 nucleotides read TGTGCCACCAGTGATTTGCCTAGGGAGGATTCACCCCTCCACTTT.